This T cell receptor beta chain was recovered during a study of blood T cell repertoires in COVID-19. Looking at the study overall: Sources were T cells, B-cell-depleted T cells, or PBMCs; the material itself was cDNA or gDNA.

Produced via immunoSEQ multiplex PCR; TCRdb's table is partial and in-frame only. The sample carries approximately 440,000 clones, approximately 88% recorded once. The V end lost 2 bases, the J end lost 8 bases, and 9 bases lay between the germline ends. In germline, CDR1 is MDHEN, CDR2 SYDVKM. This CDR3 spans 12 amino acids. The sequenced sample consisted of peripheral blood. This sequence originates from a woman between 50 and 59 years old with COVID-19, enrolled during active disease. The gene calls are TRBV28 and TRBJ1-2; D gene uncertain. The CDR3 DNA reads TGTGCCAGCAGTTTAGGGCGTGGGGGCTACACCTTC. Encoded protein: CASSLGRGGYTF.